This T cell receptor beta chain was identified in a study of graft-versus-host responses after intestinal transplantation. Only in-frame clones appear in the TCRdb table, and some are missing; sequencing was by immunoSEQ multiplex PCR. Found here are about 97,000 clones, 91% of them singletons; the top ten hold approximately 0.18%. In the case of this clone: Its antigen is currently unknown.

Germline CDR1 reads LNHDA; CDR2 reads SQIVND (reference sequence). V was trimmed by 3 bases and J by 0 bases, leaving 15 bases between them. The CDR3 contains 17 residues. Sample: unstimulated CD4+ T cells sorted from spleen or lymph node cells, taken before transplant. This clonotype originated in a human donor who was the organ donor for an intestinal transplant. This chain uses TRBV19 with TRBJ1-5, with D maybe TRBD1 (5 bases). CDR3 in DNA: TGTGCCAGTAGTATCTTGGCTTCAGGGTATAGCAATCAGCCCCAGCATTTT. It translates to CASSILASGYSNQPQHF. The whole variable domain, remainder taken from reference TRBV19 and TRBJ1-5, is DGGITQSPKYLFRKEGQNVTLSCEQNLNHDAMYWYRQDPGQGLRLIYYSQIVNDFQKGDIAEGYSVSREKKESFPLTVTSAQKNPTAFYLCASSILASGYSNQPQHFGDGTRLSIL.